This is a list of T cell receptor beta chains from one sample in a study of blood T cell repertoires in COVID-19. Assay: immunoSEQ multiplex PCR; the TCRdb copy retains only in-frame clones and omits some. The sample lists about 260,000 clones; approximately 84% were seen once. The sample comprised peripheral blood. These receptors all come from a woman older than 75 with acute or convalescent COVID-19. The CDR3 runs from the conserved cysteine through the conserved F or W. Each record gives: V gene, D gene, clone size, J gene, CDR3 protein, CDR3 DNA. D genes are given only for firm matches. Rows may omit the clone size; those that give it use once, few, many or a size class.

>TRBV27|-|-|TRBJ1-3
CASSLSSTLYF
TGTGCCAGCAGTTTATCGAGTACCCTATATTTT
>TRBV28|TRBD1|-|TRBJ1-3
CASSLVGGLNTIYF
TGTGCCAGCAGTTTAGTAGGGGGCCTAAACACCATATATTTT
>TRBV7-2|TRBD2|-|TRBJ2-1
CASSLGGSGGRNEQFF
TGTGCCAGCAGCTTAGGGGGTAGCGGGGGCCGCAATGAGCAGTTCTTC
>TRBV3-1/TRBV3-2|TRBD2|-|TRBJ2-7
CASSQGGLARSDEQYF
TGTGCCAGCAGCCAGGGAGGACTAGCCCGATCGGACGAGCAGTACTTC
>TRBV21-1|-|-|TRBJ2-7
CASINRILYEQYF
TGTGCCAGCATAAACAGGATTCTCTACGAGCAGTACTTC
>TRBV18|-|-|TRBJ1-5
CASSPPSSYSNQPQHF
TGTGCCAGCTCACCACCAAGTAGCTATAGCAATCAGCCCCAGCATTTT
>TRBV7-8|-|-|TRBJ1-1
CASSWAGTRTEAFF
TGTGCCAGCAGCTGGGCAGGCACTAGGACTGAAGCTTTCTTT
>TRBV18|-|-|TRBJ1-2
CASSPPRDQLACTF
TGTGCCAGCTCACCACCTAGGGATCAACTAGCATGCACCTTC
>TRBV19|TRBD2|-|TRBJ2-7
CASSIESLAAYEQYF
TGTGCCAGTAGTATAGAGTCGCTAGCGGCCTACGAGCAGTACTTC
>TRBV5-1|-|-|TRBJ2-1
CASSQDTTYNEQFF
TGCGCCAGCTCACAAGATACCACCTACAATGAGCAGTTCTTC
>TRBV5-6|-|few|TRBJ1-3
CASSLWATSGNTIYF
TGTGCCAGCAGCTTGTGGGCCACCTCTGGAAACACCATATATTTT
>TRBV7-2|-|-|TRBJ1-3
CASSSGQRGAKAGNTIYF
TGTGCCAGCAGCTCTGGACAGCGGGGGGCCAAGGCTGGAAACACCATATATTTT
>TRBV30|TRBD1|-|TRBJ1-2
CARQTGTGQTYGYTF
TGTGCCAGACAAACCGGGACAGGGCAAACCTATGGCTACACCTTC
>TRBV12-3/TRBV12-4|-|-|TRBJ1-2
CASSQGYGYTF
TGTGCCAGCAGCCAGGGGTATGGCTACACCTTC
>TRBV5-1|-|-|TRBJ2-5
CASSLAPGVETQYF
TGCGCCAGCAGCTTGGCCCCGGGAGTTGAGACCCAGTACTTC
>TRBV11-2|-|-|TRBJ1-2
CASSLGPLNYGYTF
TGTGCCAGCAGCTTAGGCCCACTTAACTATGGCTACACCTTC
>TRBV7-8|TRBD1|-|TRBJ1-1
CASSSSGTGLTEAFF
TGTGCCAGCAGCTCTTCCGGGACAGGGCTCACTGAAGCTTTCTTT
>TRBV18|-|-|TRBJ1-6
CASSPNRDSPLHF
TGTGCCAGCTCACCAAATAGAGATTCACCCCTCCACTTT
>TRBV2|TRBD1|-|TRBJ2-2
CASSIRTGGITGELFF
TGTGCCAGCAGTATTCGGACAGGGGGCATCACCGGGGAGCTGTTTTTT
>TRBV12-5|TRBD2|once|TRBJ2-2
CASGLAGTSGRRGELFF
TGTGCTAGTGGTTTGGCCGGGACTAGCGGGAGGAGAGGGGAGCTGTTTTTT
>TRBV30|-|-|TRBJ1-1
CAWRQGRTEAFF
TGTGCCTGGAGACAGGGACGCACTGAAGCTTTCTTT
>TRBV6-2/TRBV6-3|TRBD1|once|TRBJ1-1
CASSFGTGGTEAFF
TGTGCCAGCAGTTTCGGGACAGGGGGAACTGAAGCTTTCTTT
>TRBV6-2/TRBV6-3|-|-|TRBJ2-1
CASSYLGLYNEQFF
TGTGCCAGCAGTTACCTTGGACTATACAATGAGCAGTTCTTC
>TRBV6-2/TRBV6-3|TRBD2|-|TRBJ2-3
CASSYVSGTTDTQYF
TGTGCCAGCAGTTACGTAAGCGGGACCACAGATACGCAGTATTTT
>TRBV6-5|-|-|TRBJ1-1
CASRHRSNTEAFF
TGTGCCAGCAGACACAGAAGCAACACTGAAGCTTTCTTT
>TRBV7-2|TRBD1|-|TRBJ2-7
CASSLDRGAIYEQYF
TGTGCCAGCAGCTTAGACAGGGGTGCGATTTACGAGCAGTACTTC
>TRBV27|TRBD1|-|TRBJ1-6
CASKRTGVNSPLHF
TGTGCCAGCAAACGGACAGGGGTGAATTCACCCCTCCACTTT
>TRBV5-6|TRBD1|-|TRBJ1-2
CASSVDRGNYGYTF
TGTGCCAGCAGCGTGGACAGGGGGAACTATGGCTACACCTTC
>TRBV6-6|-|-|TRBJ2-7
CASSNRDKAYEQYF
TGTGCCAGCAGTAACCGGGACAAGGCCTACGAGCAGTACTTC
>TRBV7-2|TRBD1|-|TRBJ1-1
CASRAQGVTEAFF
TGTGCCAGCAGAGCACAGGGGGTCACTGAAGCTTTCTTT
>TRBV19|-|-|TRBJ2-5
CASSPEGGRPNPETQYF
TGTGCCAGTAGTCCCGAGGGGGGGAGACCGAACCCGGAGACCCAGTACTTC
>TRBV18|TRBD1|-|TRBJ2-7
CASSPDRGGLKQYF
TGTGCCAGCTCACCAGACAGGGGGGGGCTTAAGCAGTACTTC
>TRBV7-9|TRBD2|once|TRBJ2-7
CASSLGLAGISYEQYF
TGTGCCAGCAGCTTAGGGCTAGCGGGGATCTCCTACGAGCAGTACTTC
>TRBV9|-|few|TRBJ1-2
CASRSLVGAGGYTF
TGTGCCAGCAGGTCCCTCGTGGGGGCCGGTGGCTACACCTTC
>TRBV7-2|-|-|TRBJ1-1
CASSLRNRRRVF
TGTGCCAGCAGCTTAAGGAACAGGCGTAGGGTCTTT
>TRBV7-9|-|few|TRBJ2-1
CASSYRESVFYNEQFF
TGTGCCAGCAGCTACAGAGAATCAGTCTTCTACAATGAGCAGTTCTTC
>TRBV19|-|-|TRBJ1-5
CASSTPNRALQPQHF
TGTGCCAGTAGTACACCGAACAGGGCTCTTCAGCCCCAGCATTTT
>TRBV6-6|-|-|TRBJ2-5
CASSYTARGETQYF
TGTGCCAGCAGTTACACAGCTAGGGGGGAGACCCAGTACTTC
>TRBV6-2/TRBV6-3|-|-|TRBJ1-3
CASSLSVSGNTIYF
TGTGCCAGCAGTTTGTCTGTCTCTGGAAACACCATATATTTT
>TRBV5-4|TRBD1|-|TRBJ2-3
CASSQGQVRGSDTQYF
TGTGCCAGCAGCCAAGGACAGGTGAGGGGGTCAGATACGCAGTATTTT
>TRBV7-3|-|once|TRBJ2-7
CASSLGQGDSEQYF
TGTGCCAGCAGCTTAGGGCAGGGGGACTCCGAGCAGTACTTC
>TRBV20-1|-|-|TRBJ1-3
CSASAQAGSGNTIYF
TGCAGTGCTAGTGCTCAGGCGGGATCTGGAAACACCATATATTTT
>TRBV11-2|TRBD1|-|TRBJ2-7
CASSVGTGGSYEQYF
TGTGCCAGCAGCGTCGGGACAGGGGGTTCCTACGAGCAGTACTTC
>TRBV19|TRBD1|-|TRBJ2-3
CASSMTGADTQYF
TGTGCCAGTAGTATGACAGGGGCAGATACGCAGTATTTT
>TRBV3-1/TRBV3-2|TRBD1|-|TRBJ1-4
CASSQSPGGVANEKLFF
TGTGCCAGCAGCCAGTCGCCAGGGGGCGTAGCTAATGAAAAACTGTTTTTT
>TRBV5-8|-|few|TRBJ1-1
CASSLDWGTNTEAFF
TGTGCCAGCAGCTTGGATTGGGGCACGAACACTGAAGCTTTCTTT
>TRBV7-9|TRBD2|-|TRBJ2-1
CASSSSFAGGYNEQFF
TGTGCCAGCAGCTCTTCGTTTGCCGGGGGGTACAATGAGCAGTTCTTC
>TRBV6-6|-|-|TRBJ1-2
CAARLGYGYTF
TGTGCCGCTAGGTTGGGCTATGGCTACACCTTC
>TRBV3-1/TRBV3-2|TRBD2|-|TRBJ2-7
CASSQRLLGLAGSYEQYF
TGTGCCAGCAGCCAACGACTACTTGGACTAGCGGGTTCCTACGAGCAGTACTTC
>TRBV5-8|TRBD1|-|TRBJ2-5
CASGQKGARQETQYF
TGTGCCAGCGGACAAAAGGGGGCGAGACAAGAGACCCAGTACTTC
>TRBV11-2|TRBD1|-|TRBJ1-2
CASSFTTGTGGYTF
TGTGCCAGCAGCTTTACGACAGGGACGGGTGGCTACACCTTC
>TRBV6-5|-|few|TRBJ1-2
CASSYSQGSIGYGYTF
TGTGCCAGCAGTTACTCTCAGGGATCGATTGGCTATGGCTACACCTTC
>TRBV18|-|few|TRBJ1-1
CASSPGQNTEAFF
TGTGCCAGCTCACCCGGACAGAACACTGAAGCTTTCTTT
>TRBV29-1|-|-|TRBJ1-3
CSVGASGNTIYF
TGCAGCGTTGGCGCCTCTGGAAACACCATATATTTT
>TRBV18|TRBD1|few|TRBJ1-2
CASSATGQGSVNGYTF
TGTGCCAGCTCAGCAACCGGACAGGGAAGTGTAAACGGCTACACCTTC
>TRBV19|TRBD1|-|TRBJ1-2
CASSIDPGQGRNGYTF
TGTGCCAGTAGTATAGATCCGGGACAGGGAAGGAATGGCTACACCTTC
>TRBV27|-|-|TRBJ1-6
CASSRQGSYNSPLHF
TGTGCCAGCAGTCGTCAGGGATCCTATAATTCACCCCTCCACTTT
>TRBV7-9|-|-|TRBJ1-1
CASSIQEGAFF
TGTGCCAGCAGCATACAGGAGGGGGCTTTCTTT
>TRBV6-5|-|-|TRBJ1-1
CASQLQGGTEAFF
TGTGCCAGCCAACTACAGGGCGGCACTGAAGCTTTCTTT
>TRBV19|-|many|TRBJ2-7
CASSRLGYEQYF
TGTGCCAGTAGCCGCCTCGGTTACGAGCAGTACTTC